This T cell receptor (beta chain) originates from a study of graft-versus-host responses after intestinal transplantation. Concerning this clone itself: The target antigen is unknown.

Sequencing was performed with immunoSEQ multiplex PCR; in TCRdb, only in-frame clones are kept and a portion is missing. The data contain roughly 99,000 clones, approximately 90% of them singletons. Sequencing was performed on unstimulated CD4+ T cells sorted from spleen or lymph node cells, taken before transplant. This sequence originates from a human donor who was the organ donor for an intestinal transplant.

The chain's CDR3 is CASSPAGDRGNTIYF. DNA of the CDR3: TGTGCCAGCAGCCCCGCCGGGGATCGTGGAAACACCATATATTTT. The chain recombines TRBV9 with TRBJ1-3; the D is unclear. The germline V gene encodes CDR1 SGDLS and CDR2 YYNGEE. CDR3 length: 15 residues. V lost 4 bases to trimming and J lost 3 bases, with 14 bases between them.